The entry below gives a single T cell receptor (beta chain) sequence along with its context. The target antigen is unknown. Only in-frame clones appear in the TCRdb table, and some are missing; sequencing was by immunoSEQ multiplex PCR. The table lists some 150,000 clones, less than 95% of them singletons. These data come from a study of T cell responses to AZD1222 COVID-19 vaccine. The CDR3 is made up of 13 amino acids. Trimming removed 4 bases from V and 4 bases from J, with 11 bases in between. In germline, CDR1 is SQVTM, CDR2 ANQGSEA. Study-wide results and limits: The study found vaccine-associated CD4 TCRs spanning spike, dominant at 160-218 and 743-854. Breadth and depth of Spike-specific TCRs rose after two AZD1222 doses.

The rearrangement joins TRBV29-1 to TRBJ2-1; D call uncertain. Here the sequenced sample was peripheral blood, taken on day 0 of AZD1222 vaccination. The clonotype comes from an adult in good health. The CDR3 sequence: CSVVSATYNEQFF. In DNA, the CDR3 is TGCAGCGTTGTGTCAGCTACTTACAATGAGCAGTTCTTC.